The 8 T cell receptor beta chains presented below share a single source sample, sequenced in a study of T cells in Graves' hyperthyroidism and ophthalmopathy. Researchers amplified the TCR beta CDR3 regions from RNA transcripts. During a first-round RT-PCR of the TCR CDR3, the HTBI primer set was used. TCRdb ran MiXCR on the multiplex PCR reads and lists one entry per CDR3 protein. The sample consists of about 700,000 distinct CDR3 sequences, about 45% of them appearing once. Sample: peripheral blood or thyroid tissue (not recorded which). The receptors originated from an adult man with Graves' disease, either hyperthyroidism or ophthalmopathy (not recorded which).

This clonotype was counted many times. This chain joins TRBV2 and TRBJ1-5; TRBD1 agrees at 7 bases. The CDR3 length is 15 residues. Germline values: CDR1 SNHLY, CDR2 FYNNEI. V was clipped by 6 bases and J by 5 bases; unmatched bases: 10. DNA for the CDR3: TGTGCCAGCAGATACCGGACAGGACCTTATCAGCCCCAGCATTTT. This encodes CASRYRTGPYQPQHF.

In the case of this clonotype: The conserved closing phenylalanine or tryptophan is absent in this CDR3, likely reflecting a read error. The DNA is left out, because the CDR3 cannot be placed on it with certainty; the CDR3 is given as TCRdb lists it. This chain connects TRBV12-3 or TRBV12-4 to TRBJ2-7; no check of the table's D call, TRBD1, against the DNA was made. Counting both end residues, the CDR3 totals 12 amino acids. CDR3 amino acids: CASSRGDSPLHL.

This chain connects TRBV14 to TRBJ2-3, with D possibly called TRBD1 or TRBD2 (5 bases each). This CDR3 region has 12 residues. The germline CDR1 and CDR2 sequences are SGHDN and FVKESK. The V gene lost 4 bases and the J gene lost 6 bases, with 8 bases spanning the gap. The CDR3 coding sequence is TGTGCCAGCAGCCGGGACGGGGATACGCAGTATTTT. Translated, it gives CASSRDGDTQYF.

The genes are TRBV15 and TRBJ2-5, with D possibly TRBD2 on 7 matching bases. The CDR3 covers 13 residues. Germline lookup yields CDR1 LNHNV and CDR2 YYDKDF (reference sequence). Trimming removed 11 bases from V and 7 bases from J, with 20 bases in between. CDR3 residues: CAYGGTSWGTQYF. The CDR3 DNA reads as TGTGCCTACGGGGGGACAAGCTGGGGGACCCAGTACTTC.

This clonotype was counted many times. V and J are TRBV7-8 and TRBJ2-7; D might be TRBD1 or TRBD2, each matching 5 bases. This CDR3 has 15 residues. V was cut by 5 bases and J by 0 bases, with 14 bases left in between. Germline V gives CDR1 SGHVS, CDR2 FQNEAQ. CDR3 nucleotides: TGTGCCAGCAGCGTCCGGGACGGTCGCTCCTACGAGCAGTACTTC. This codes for CASSVRDGRSYEQYF.

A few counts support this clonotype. The chain's CDR3 is CSVQTGSANTGELFF. CDR3 sequence (DNA): TGCAGCGTTCAAACGGGTTCCGCGAACACCGGGGAGCTGTTTTTT. The chain couples TRBV29-1 to TRBJ2-2; D remains ambiguous. CDR3 length equals 15 residues. Trimming cost V 5 bases and J 0 bases, with 13 bases left between them. CDR1 SQVTM and CDR2 ANQGSEA come from the germline V gene.

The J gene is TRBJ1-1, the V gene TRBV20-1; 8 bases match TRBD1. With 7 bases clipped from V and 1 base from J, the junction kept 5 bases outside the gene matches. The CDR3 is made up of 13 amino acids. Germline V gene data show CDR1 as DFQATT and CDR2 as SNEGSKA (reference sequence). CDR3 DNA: TGCAGTGGAACGACAGGGGAGAACACTGAAGCTTTCTTT. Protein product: CSGTTGENTEAFF.

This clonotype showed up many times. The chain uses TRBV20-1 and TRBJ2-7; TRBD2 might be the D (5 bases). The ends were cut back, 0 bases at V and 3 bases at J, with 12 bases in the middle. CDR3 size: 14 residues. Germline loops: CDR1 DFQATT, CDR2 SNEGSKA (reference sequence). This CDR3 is CSAREEELIYEQYF. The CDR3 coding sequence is TGCAGTGCTAGAGAGGAGGAACTGATCTACGAGCAGTACTTC.